This T cell receptor beta chain was observed in a study of T cells in tuberculosis. Study overall: Samples predate treatment or fall within its first 7 days. Whole-study results and caveats: Active tuberculosis alpha repertoires lay closer to GMM-specific TCRs than controls'.

Sequencing used immunoSEQ multiplex PCR; TCRdb keeps in-frame clones, though not all of them. The sample contains approximately 34,000 clones, around 90% of which appear only once. Time point in this sample: new active TB diagnosis, blood taken before or within 7 days of starting treatment. The junction had 10 bases not matched to a gene; V was cut back by 6 bases and J by 0 bases. CDR3 length: 16 amino acids. CDR1 is MDHEN, CDR2 SYDVKM, per germline. About this clone: Its antigen is undetermined.

This material consisted of PBMCs, taken at tuberculosis diagnosis. The chain employs TRBV28 and TRBJ2-7; 8 nucleotides line up with TRBD2. The TCR originated in an adult with tuberculosis. The CDR3 sequence: CASRPTRGGSSYEQYV. The CDR3 DNA is TGTGCCAGCAGACCGACCCGGGGGGGTAGCTCCTACGAGCAGTACGTC.